Shown below are 10 T cell receptor beta chains from a single sample sequenced in a study of T cell responses to AZD1222 COVID-19 vaccine. TCRdb's table, derived via immunoSEQ multiplex PCR, lists solely in-frame clones and lacks some. In the table there are 90,000 to 150,000 clones, 75% to 90% of which are singletons. The input for sequencing was peripheral blood, taken on day 0 of AZD1222 vaccination. The receptors derive from an adult in good health.

The gene calls are TRBV28 and TRBJ1-5; D not certain. Per the germline V gene, CDR1 is MDHEN and CDR2 is SYDVKM. Trimming left V 5 bases short and J 2 bases short, with 4 bases between. The CDR3 loop spans 12 amino acids. CDR3 amino acids: CASSTGNQPQHF. The CDR3 region has the DNA TGTGCCAGCAGTACAGGCAATCAGCCCCAGCATTTT.

This clone appeared a single time. The gene calls are TRBV19 and TRBJ1-1; D perhaps matches TRBD1 (6 bases). Germline V lookup: CDR1 LNHDA, CDR2 SQIVND (reference sequence). V lost 4 bases, J lost 1 base, and 22 bases lay in between. The length of the CDR3 is 18 residues. The CDR3 DNA follows: TGTGCCAGTAGTACTTACCTTCCGGGACACCGGGAGAACACTGAAGCTTTCTTT. It is translated as CASSTYLPGHRENTEAFF. Full variable domain (outside the CDR3, taken from reference TRBV19 and TRBJ1-1): DGGITQSPKYLFRKEGQNVTLSCEQNLNHDAMYWYRQDPGQGLRLIYYSQIVNDFQKGDIAEGYSVSREKKESFPLTVTSAQKNPTAFYLCASSTYLPGHRENTEAFFGQGTRLTVV.

This rearrangement joins TRBV5-6 to TRBJ2-1; maybe TRBD2 (5 bases). The CDR3 runs to 15 residues. Per the germline V gene, CDR1 is SGHDT and CDR2 is YYEEEE. Between the trimmed V and J ends, which lost 0 bases and 1 base, there was a span of 8 bases. The CDR3 reads CASSLVGDSYNEQFF. The CDR3 DNA reads as TGTGCCAGCAGCTTGGTCGGGGATTCCTACAATGAGCAGTTCTTC.

The chain carries TRBV28 and TRBJ2-5; 12 bases map to TRBD2. The germline V gene encodes CDR1 MDHEN and CDR2 SYDVKM. Trimming took 3 bases from V and 4 from J; bases not matched to a gene: 27. This CDR3 spans 23 amino acids. The CDR3 nucleotides are TGTGCCAGCAGTTTCCTTGGAGGTCCAAAGCCCGGGACTAGCGGGTCTTCGCGAGAGACCCAGTACTTC. It is translated as CASSFLGGPKPGTSGSSRETQYF. Based on the CDR3 plus reference TRBV28 and TRBJ2-5, the full variable domain is DVKVTQSSRYLVKRTGEKVFLECVQDMDHENMFWYRQDPGLGLRLIYFSYDVKMKEKGDIPEGYSVSREKKERFSLILESASTNQTSMYLCASSFLGGPKPGTSGSSRETQYFGPGTRLLVL.

V gene TRBV18 combines with J gene TRBJ2-1; tentatively, D is TRBD2 (6 bases). V was pared by 1 base and J by 4 bases, with 20 bases between. This CDR3 is 18 amino acids long. Germline values: CDR1 KGHSH, CDR2 LQKENI. The CDR3 is CASSPLPGTFQGYNEQFF. CDR3 coding DNA: TGTGCCAGCTCACCACTACCCGGGACTTTCCAGGGATACAATGAGCAGTTCTTC.

This clone has just a few counts. The chain employs TRBV23-1 and TRBJ2-7; D ambiguous. TRBV23-1 is an ORF, and what it does is uncertain. CDR3 length equals 17 residues. Trimming left V 10 bases short and J 3 bases short, with 28 bases between. The DNA of the CDR3 is TGCGCCATGAGACCTTCGACACCGATATATTCCAACTACGAGCAGTACTTC. It specifies CAMRPSTPIYSNYEQYF.

The rearrangement uses TRBV20-1 and TRBJ1-1, with D perhaps TRBD1 (6 bases). CDR3 length: 11 residues. Germline V CDR1 and CDR2: DFQATT, SNEGSKA (reference sequence). The V and J ends lost 3 bases and 11 bases respectively, with 13 bases between them. The CDR3 sequence: CSASGPQGAFF. CDR3 sequence (DNA): TGCAGTGCTAGCGGGCCTCAGGGGGCTTTCTTT.

The chain uses TRBV2 and TRBJ2-1, with 14 bases that match TRBD2. V gave up 10 bases and J gave up 9 bases; unmatched junction bases: 8. The CDR3 contains 14 residues. Germline CDR1 and CDR2: SNHLY and FYNNEI. CDR3 amino acids: CATNPGLAGAEQFF. The DNA for the CDR3 is TGTGCCACCAATCCGGGACTAGCGGGAGCTGAGCAGTTCTTC.

The rearrangement links TRBV28 to TRBJ1-1; D not certain. CDR1 MDHEN and CDR2 SYDVKM come from the germline V gene. The CDR3 is made up of 15 amino acids. Trimming cost V 0 bases and J 0 bases, with 8 bases left between them. The CDR3 loop reads CASSLWGAMNTEAFF. The DNA for the CDR3 is TGTGCCAGCAGTTTATGGGGCGCAATGAACACTGAAGCTTTCTTT.

V usage is TRBV6-4 and J usage is TRBJ1-1; no definite D call. Trimming cost V 6 bases and J 6 bases, with 11 bases left between them. CDR3 size: 12 residues. Per germline, CDR1 MRHNA and CDR2 SNTAGT. In DNA form, the CDR3 reads TGTGCCAGCAGGGCGACACTGCCTGAAGCTTTCTTT. The encoded protein is CASRATLPEAFF.